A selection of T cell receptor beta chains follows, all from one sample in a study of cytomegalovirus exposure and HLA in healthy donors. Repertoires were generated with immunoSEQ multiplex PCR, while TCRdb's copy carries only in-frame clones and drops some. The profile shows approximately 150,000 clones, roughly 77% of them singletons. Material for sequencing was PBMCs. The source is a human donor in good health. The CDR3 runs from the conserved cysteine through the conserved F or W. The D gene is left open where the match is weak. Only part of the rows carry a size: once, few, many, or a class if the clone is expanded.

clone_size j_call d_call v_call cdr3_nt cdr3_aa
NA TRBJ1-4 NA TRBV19 TGTGCCAGTACCATACCGGGCCTAGCCTCTGAAAAACTGTTTTTT CASTIPGLASEKLFF
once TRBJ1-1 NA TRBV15 TGTGCCACCAGCAGAGATAGGGGTATGAACACTGAAGCTTTCTTT CATSRDRGMNTEAFF
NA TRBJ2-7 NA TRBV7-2 TGTGCCAGCAGCCCGGACAGCCTGCAAGCCTACGAGCAGTACTTC CASSPDSLQAYEQYF
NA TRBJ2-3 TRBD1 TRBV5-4 TGTGCCAGCAGCCTGGACAGGGCAAGCACAGATACGCAGTATTTT CASSLDRASTDTQYF
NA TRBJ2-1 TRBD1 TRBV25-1 TGTGCCAGCAGTGTGAGGGACAGGGGTGTCGACAATGAGCAGTTCTTC CASSVRDRGVDNEQFF
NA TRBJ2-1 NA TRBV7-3 TGTGCCAGCAGCTTAAGGCCCAACAATGAGCAGTTCTTC CASSLRPNNEQFF
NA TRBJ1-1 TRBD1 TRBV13 TGTGCCAGCAGCGGAGACAGGGACCTTTACACTGAAGCTTTCTTT CASSGDRDLYTEAFF
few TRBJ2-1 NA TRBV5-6 TGTGCCAGCAGCTTCCAAACTTACAATGAGCAGTTCTTC CASSFQTYNEQFF
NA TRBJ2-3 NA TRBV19 TGTGCCAGTGGTCCAGATTCAGATACGCAGTATTTT CASGPDSDTQYF
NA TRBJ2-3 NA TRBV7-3 TGTGCCAGCAGCTTTCAGTCTAGAGGGTTGAGCACAGATACGCAGTATTTT CASSFQSRGLSTDTQYF
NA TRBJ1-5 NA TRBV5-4 TGTGCCAGCAGCCCCGGGGTAGCCCAGCCCCAGCATTTT CASSPGVAQPQHF
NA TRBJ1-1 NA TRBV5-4 TGTGCCAGCACCAGCGGAGCCCGGAACACTGAAGCTTTCTTT CASTSGARNTEAFF
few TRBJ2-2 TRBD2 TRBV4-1 TGCGCCAGCAGCCAAGATGGGGGGAGGGCGAACACCGGGGAGCTGTTTTTT CASSQDGGRANTGELFF
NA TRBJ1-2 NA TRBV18 TGTGCCAGCTCACCAGAGGACAGCAACTATGGCTACACCTTC CASSPEDSNYGYTF
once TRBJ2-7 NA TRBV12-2 TGTGCAAGTCGCCGAAGCGGGGACACAGTGCCCCGGGACTACGAGCAGTACTTC CASRRSGDTVPRDYEQYF
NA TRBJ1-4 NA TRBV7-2 TGTGCCAGCAGCTTAAGGTACCCCCCAGGCGTTGGTGTAAAACTGTTTTTT CASSLRYPPGVGVKLFF
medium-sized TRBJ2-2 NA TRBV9 TGTGCCAGCAGCGCAATGGGGCTGAACACCGGGGAGCTGTTTTTT CASSAMGLNTGELFF
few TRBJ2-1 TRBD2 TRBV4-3 TGCGCCAGCAGCCAAGAATGGGCTAGCGGGAGTTTGAGCCGCTATGAGCAGTTCTTC CASSQEWASGSLSRYEQFF
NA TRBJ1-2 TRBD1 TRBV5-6 TGTGCCAGCAGCTTGGGTAGGAGGGGGCTTGGCTACACCTTC CASSLGRRGLGYTF
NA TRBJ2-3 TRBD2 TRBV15 TGTGCCACCAGCAGTCCTCTAGCGGCAGTCACAGATACGCAGTATTTT CATSSPLAAVTDTQYF
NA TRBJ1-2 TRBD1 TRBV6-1 TGTGCCAGCAGTGAAACCTCCCGACAGGGGCTTGGCTACACCTTC CASSETSRQGLGYTF
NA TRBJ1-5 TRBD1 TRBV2 TGTGCCAGCAGCGTACAGGGGGGGAATCAGCCCCAGCATTTT CASSVQGGNQPQHF
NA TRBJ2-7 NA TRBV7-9 TGTGCCAGCAGCTCGGGGAACTCCTACGAGCAGTACTTC CASSSGNSYEQYF
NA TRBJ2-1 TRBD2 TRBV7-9 TGTGCCAGCAGCTTAGCGTCGGGAGCGGGGGGGAAGAACAATGAGCAGTTCTTC CASSLASGAGGKNNEQFF
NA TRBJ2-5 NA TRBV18 TGTGCCAGCTCACCACAGGGGGAAGAGACCCAGTACTTC CASSPQGEETQYF
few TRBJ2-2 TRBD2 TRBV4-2 TGTGCCAGCAGCCCCAAGAAGTACGGCGGGGGGACCCGGGGCGCCGGGGAGCTGTTTTTT CASSPKKYGGGTRGAGELFF
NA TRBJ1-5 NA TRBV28 TGTGCCAGCAGTTTATCTAGGAGGGCCGCCGACGGGCAGCCCCAGCATTTT CASSLSRRAADGQPQHF